Detailed here is one T cell receptor beta chain. This clonotype was picked up many times. The clone's antigen remains unknown. The input lacks base qualities; no much larger clone sits a single base away. The treatment or condition label, read with the paper, signifies: allogeneic hematopoietic cell transplantation with graft depleted of TCRalphabeta T cells and CD19 B cells. The children who served as transplant recipients had been given grafts of TCRalphabeta/CD19-depleted allogeneic hematopoietic cells. The CDR3 numbers 13 residues from cysteine through phenylalanine. Only the CDR3 region is kept as DNA, spanning 39 bases read in frame from base 1. V and J are truncated by 2 bases and 7 bases respectively, leaving an intervening sequence of 11 bases. CDR1 and CDR2 (SGHRS, YFSETQ) derive from the germline V gene. The sample is drawn from a study of T-cell reconstitution after alpha-beta-depleted transplantation in children (dated by TCRdb to between 2015 and 2016). Concerning the study at large: T-cell immune reconstitution after TCRalphabeta/CD19-depleted allogeneic hematopoietic cell transplantation in children was quantitatively tracked in the study by means of TCR repertoire profiling.

Library generation was performed with PCR. TCRdb lists the instrument as Illumina HiSeq 2500. TCR libraries were prepared with molecular barcoding, using unique molecular identifiers to normalize TCRbeta repertoire quantification. TCRdb ran its own pipeline on the public reads, namely fastp trimming at Q25 and MiXCR clone calling, and kept in-frame beta chains. Merged by CDR3 protein, the rows form single entries marked with the most common genes and DNA. The sample contains a few hundred thousand distinct CDR3 sequences, 13% of them found a single time. Of the sample, around 2.2% is held by the ten largest clones. Study-level results and caveats: Over subsequent months, a decline in hyperexpanded clone frequencies was noted, and after one year, T-cell counts and TCRbeta diversity were mostly ascribed to newly produced T cells. Apparently early alphabetaT-cell count recovery about two months after transplant reportedly relied on only several hundred rapidly expanded clones derived from non-depleted graft cells. The high TCRbeta diversity at day 60 in some patients was ascribed to recipient T cells and intrathymic progenitors that had survived conditioning.

The sequence joins TRBV5-1 to TRBJ2-3; the D segment cannot be called with confidence. The source material was PBMCs, mostly from graft donor cells, sampled 360 days after TCRalphabeta/CD19-depleted stem cell transplant. The origin of this receptor is a male patient aged 10 to 17 who had a stem cell transplant for acute myeloid leukemia, so the T cells may come from the graft donor. The CDR3: CASSFGVVNTQYF. The DNA sequence follows: TGCGCCAGCAGCTTTGGTGTAGTGAATACGCAGTATTTT. The variable domain in full, with residues beyond the CDR3 obtained from the reference TRBV5-1 and TRBJ2-3 genes, is KAGVTQTPRYLIKTRGQQVTLSCSPISGHRSVSWYQQTPGQGLQFLFEYFSETQRNKGNFPGRFSGRQFSNSRSEMNVSTLELGDSALYLCASSFGVVNTQYFGPGTRLTVL.